The T cell receptor (beta chain) under discussion was sequenced for a study of T cells in Graves' hyperthyroidism and ophthalmopathy. The overall study: Blood from the periphery was taken at initial diagnosis, before any treatment.

This CDR3 comprises 12 residues. CDR1 is GTSNPN and CDR2 is SVGIG in the germline V gene (reference sequence). V was trimmed by 4 bases and J by 1 base, leaving 7 bases between them. Regions amplified from RNA transcripts were the TCR beta CDR3 regions. The study used the HTBI primer set for a first-round RT-PCR of the TCR CDR3. TCRdb passed the multiplex PCR reads through MiXCR, listing each CDR3 protein once. The sample includes some 510,000 distinct CDR3 sequences, around 20% of them seen just once. This clonotype was picked up many times. Its antigen is unknown. General study results and limits: Ophthalmopathy, as predicted by the model, came a median roughly 6.5 months after the prediction. Most expanded thyroid clonotypes above 0.001 recurred in blood. Classification by a 13 V-J model distinguished ophthalmopathy from stable hyperthyroidism.

The V gene is TRBV30, the J gene TRBJ1-1; D gene unclear. Source material: blood. The receptor was derived from a man aged 18 to 35 with Graves' hyperthyroidism. The CDR3 loop is CAWMWGNTEAFF. CDR3 sequence (DNA): TGTGCCTGGATGTGGGGGAACACTGAAGCTTTCTTT. The full variable domain, in which reference TRBV30 and TRBJ1-1 provide the parts outside the CDR3, is SQTIHQWPATLVQPVGSPLSLECTVEGTSNPNLYWYRQAAGRGLQLLFYSVGIGQISSEVPQNLSASRPQDRQFILSSKKLLLSDSGFYLCAWMWGNTEAFFGQGTRLTVV.